What follows describes a single T cell receptor beta chain. This sample is part of a study of blood T cell repertoires in COVID-19. On the study more broadly: From T cells, B-cell-depleted T cells, or PBMCs came the material, which was cDNA or gDNA.

Here immunoSEQ multiplex PCR was the method, and the copy in TCRdb shows in-frame clones only, minus some. The sample includes 350,000 to 500,000 clones, about 90% of them seen just once. The sequence derives from a man younger than 35 with COVID-19, enrolled during active disease. The sample comprised peripheral blood.

The CDR3, as DNA: TGTGCCAGCAGCTTATTTGGGACTAGCATGAATGAGCAGTTCTTC. Protein sequence: CASSLFGTSMNEQFF. The chain has TRBV11-2 and TRBJ2-1, with 9 bases fitting TRBD2. CDR3 size: 15 residues. Germline-derived CDR1 and CDR2 are SGHAT and FQNNGV. With 2 bases clipped from V and 7 bases from J, the junction kept 6 bases outside the gene matches.